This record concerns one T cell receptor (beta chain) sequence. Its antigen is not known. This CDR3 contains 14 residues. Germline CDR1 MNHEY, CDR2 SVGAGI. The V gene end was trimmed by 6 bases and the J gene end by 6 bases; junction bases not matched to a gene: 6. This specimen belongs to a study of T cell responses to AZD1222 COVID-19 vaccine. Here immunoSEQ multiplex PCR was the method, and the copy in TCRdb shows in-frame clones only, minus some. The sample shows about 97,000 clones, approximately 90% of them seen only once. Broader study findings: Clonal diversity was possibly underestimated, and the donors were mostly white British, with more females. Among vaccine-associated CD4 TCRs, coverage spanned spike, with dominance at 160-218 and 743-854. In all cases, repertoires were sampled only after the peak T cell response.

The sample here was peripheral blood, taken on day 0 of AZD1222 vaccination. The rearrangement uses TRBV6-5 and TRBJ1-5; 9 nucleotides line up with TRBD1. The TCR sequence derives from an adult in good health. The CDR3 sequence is CASRQGARGQPQHF. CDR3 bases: TGTGCCAGCAGACAGGGGGCACGCGGTCAGCCCCAGCATTTT.